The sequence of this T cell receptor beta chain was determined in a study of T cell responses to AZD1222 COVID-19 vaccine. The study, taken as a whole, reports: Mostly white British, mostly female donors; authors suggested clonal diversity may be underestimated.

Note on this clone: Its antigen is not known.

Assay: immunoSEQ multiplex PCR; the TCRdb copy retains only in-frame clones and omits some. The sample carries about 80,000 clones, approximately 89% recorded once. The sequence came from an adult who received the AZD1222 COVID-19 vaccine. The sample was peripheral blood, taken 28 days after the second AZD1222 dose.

The CDR3 DNA reads TGTGCCAGCAGGGCTTTAGCGGGGCCCTACAATGAGCAGTTCTTC. Its translation is CASRALAGPYNEQFF. The chain recombines TRBV3-1 (or the pseudogene TRBV3-2) with TRBJ2-1; TRBD2 matches 8 bases. CDR1 LGHDT and CDR2 YNNKEL come from the germline V gene (reference sequence). This CDR3 contains 15 residues. Trimming took 6 bases from V and 2 from J; bases not matched to a gene: 6.